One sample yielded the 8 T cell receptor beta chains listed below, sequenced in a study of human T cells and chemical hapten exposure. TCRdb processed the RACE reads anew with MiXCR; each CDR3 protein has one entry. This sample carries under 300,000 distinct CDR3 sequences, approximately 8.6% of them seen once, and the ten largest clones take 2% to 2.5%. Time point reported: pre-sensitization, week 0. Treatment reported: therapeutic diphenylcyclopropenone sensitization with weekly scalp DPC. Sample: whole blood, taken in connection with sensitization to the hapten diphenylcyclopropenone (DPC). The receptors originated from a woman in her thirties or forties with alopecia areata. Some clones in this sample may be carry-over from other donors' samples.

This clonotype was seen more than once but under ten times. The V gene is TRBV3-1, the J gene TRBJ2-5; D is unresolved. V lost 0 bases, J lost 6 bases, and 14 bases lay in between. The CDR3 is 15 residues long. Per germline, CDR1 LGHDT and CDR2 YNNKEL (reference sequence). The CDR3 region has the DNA TGTGCCAGCAGCCAAGATGCGTTTACGCAAAAGACCCAGTACTTC. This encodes CASSQDAFTQKTQYF.

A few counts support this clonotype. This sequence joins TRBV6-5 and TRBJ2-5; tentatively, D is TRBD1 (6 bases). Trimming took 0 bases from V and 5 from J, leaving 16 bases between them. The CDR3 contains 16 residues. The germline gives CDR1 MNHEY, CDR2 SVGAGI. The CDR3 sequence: CASSYSGSGVGETQYF. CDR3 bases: TGTGCCAGCAGTTACTCGGGATCAGGGGTCGGCGAGACCCAGTACTTC.

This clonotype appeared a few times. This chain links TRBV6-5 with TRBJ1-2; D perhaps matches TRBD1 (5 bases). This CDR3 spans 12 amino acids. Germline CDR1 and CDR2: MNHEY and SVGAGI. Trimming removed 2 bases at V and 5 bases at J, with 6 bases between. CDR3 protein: CASSYGGYGYTF. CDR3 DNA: TGTGCCAGCAGTTACGGGGGTTATGGCTACACCTTC.

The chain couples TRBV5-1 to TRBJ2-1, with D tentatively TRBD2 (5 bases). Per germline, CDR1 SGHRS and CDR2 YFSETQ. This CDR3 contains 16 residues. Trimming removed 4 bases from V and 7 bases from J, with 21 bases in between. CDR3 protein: CASSPGGRGVGNEQFF. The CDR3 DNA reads TGCGCCAGCAGCCCCGGAGGTCGGGGAGTAGGGAATGAGCAGTTCTTC.

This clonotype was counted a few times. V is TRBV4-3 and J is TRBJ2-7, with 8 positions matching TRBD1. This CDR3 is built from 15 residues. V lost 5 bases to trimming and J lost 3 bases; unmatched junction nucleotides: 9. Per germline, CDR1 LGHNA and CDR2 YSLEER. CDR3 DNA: TGCGCCAGCAGCACCCGGACAGGGTTCGACTACGAGCAGTACTTC. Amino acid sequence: CASSTRTGFDYEQYF.

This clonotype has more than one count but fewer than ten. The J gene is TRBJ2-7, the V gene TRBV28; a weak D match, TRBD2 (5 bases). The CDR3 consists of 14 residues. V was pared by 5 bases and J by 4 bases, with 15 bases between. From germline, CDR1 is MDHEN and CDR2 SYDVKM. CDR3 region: CASSAPPGFYEQYF. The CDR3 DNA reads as TGTGCCAGCAGTGCCCCCCCGGGATTTTACGAGCAGTACTTC. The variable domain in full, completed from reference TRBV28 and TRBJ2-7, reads DVKVTQSSRYLVKRTGEKVFLECVQDMDHENMFWYRQDPGLGLRLIYFSYDVKMKEKGDIPEGYSVSREKKERFSLILESASTNQTSMYLCASSAPPGFYEQYFGPGTRLTVT.

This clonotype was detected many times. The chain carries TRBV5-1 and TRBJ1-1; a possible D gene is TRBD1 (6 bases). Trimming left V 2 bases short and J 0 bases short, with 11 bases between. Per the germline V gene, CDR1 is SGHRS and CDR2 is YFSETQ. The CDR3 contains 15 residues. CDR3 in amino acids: CASSLQGPMNTEAFF. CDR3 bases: TGCGCCAGCAGCTTACAGGGCCCCATGAACACTGAAGCTTTCTTT. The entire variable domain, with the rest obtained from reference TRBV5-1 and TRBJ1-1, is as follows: KAGVTQTPRYLIKTRGQQVTLSCSPISGHRSVSWYQQTPGQGLQFLFEYFSETQRNKGNFPGRFSGRQFSNSRSEMNVSTLELGDSALYLCASSLQGPMNTEAFFGQGTRLTVV.

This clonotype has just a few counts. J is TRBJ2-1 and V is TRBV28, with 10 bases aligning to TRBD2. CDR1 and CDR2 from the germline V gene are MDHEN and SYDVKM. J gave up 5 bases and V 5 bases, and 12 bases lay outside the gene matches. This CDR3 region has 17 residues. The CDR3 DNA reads TGTGCCAGCAGTCCCCGCCCTAGAGCGGGAGGGGACAATGAGCAGTTCTTC. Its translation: CASSPRPRAGGDNEQFF. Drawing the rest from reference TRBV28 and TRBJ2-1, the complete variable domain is DVKVTQSSRYLVKRTGEKVFLECVQDMDHENMFWYRQDPGLGLRLIYFSYDVKMKEKGDIPEGYSVSREKKERFSLILESASTNQTSMYLCASSPRPRAGGDNEQFFGPGTRLTVL.